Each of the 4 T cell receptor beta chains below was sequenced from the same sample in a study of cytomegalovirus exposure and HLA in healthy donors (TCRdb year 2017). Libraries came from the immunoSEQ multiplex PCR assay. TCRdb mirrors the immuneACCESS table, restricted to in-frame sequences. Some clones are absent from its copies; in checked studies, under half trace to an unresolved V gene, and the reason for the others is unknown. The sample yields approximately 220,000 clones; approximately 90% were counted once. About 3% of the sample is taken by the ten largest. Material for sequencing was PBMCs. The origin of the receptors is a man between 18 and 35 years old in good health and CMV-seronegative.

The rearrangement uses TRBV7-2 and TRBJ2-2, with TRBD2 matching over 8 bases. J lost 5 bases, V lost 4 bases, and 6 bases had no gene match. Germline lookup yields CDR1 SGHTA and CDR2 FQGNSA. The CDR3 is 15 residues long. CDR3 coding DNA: TGTGCCAGCAGCTCCTCCTCGGGGGGGACCGGGGAGCTGTTTTTT. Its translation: CASSSSSGGTGELFF.

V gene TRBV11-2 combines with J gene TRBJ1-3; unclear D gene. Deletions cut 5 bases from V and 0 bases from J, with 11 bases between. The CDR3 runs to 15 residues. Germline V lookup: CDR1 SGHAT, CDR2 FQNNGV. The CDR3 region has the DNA TGTGCCAGCAGCCCCCGGGTCCTCTCTGGAAACACCATATATTTT. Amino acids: CASSPRVLSGNTIYF.

CDR3 sequence: CASNPRGGSYNEQFF. The CDR3 coding sequence is TGTGCCAGCAATCCTCGGGGGGGCTCCTACAATGAGCAGTTCTTC. The chain is built from TRBV27 and TRBJ2-1; 8 bases map to TRBD2. CDR3 length equals 15 residues. The germline V gene has CDR1 MNHEY and CDR2 SMNVEV (reference sequence). The trim removed 7 bases at V and 0 bases at J, leaving 5 bases unmatched.

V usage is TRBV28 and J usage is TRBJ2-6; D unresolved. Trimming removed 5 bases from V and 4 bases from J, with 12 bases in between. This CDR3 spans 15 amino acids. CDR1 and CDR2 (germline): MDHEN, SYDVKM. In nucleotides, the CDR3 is TGTGCCAGCAGTCCCTCCGCCGGGGGGGCCAACGTCCTGACTTTC. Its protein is CASSPSAGGANVLTF.